This TCR beta chain was sequenced in a study of T cell responses to AZD1222 COVID-19 vaccine. Concerning this clone: What it recognizes is unknown.

Overall study findings and caveats: A reported finding is that nearly half of spike-specific TCRs target unmutated variant regions. Across spike, vaccine-associated CD4 TCRs were found, dominant at 160-218 and 743-854. Two AZD1222 administrations were followed by greater Spike-specific TCR breadth and depth.

Germline CDR1 and CDR2: SGHRS and YFSETQ. This CDR3 has 17 residues. Trimming stripped 4 bases from V and 0 bases from J, with 14 bases between. The data were produced by immunoSEQ multiplex PCR, yet TCRdb's version contains in-frame clones alone and is incomplete. Found here are 120,000 or so clones, less than 95% of them singletons; the top ten hold more than 6%. Specimen: peripheral blood, collected on day 0 of AZD1222 vaccination. This receptor was taken from an adult in good health. The V and J genes are TRBV5-1 and TRBJ1-6; D is possibly TRBD1 (5 bases). As DNA, the CDR3 is TGCGCCAGCAGCCTTGAATCAGGGAGCTCCTATAATTCACCCCTCCACTTT. Its protein product is CASSLESGSSYNSPLHF.